This T cell receptor beta chain was sequenced for a study of T cell responses to AZD1222 COVID-19 vaccine. This CDR3 is 14 amino acids long. The V gene's germline CDR1 is ENHRY and CDR2 SYGVKD. Germline trimming cut 3 bases from V and 3 bases from J; bases unmatched to any gene: 5. Clones were read by immunoSEQ multiplex PCR, and TCRdb kept only the in-frame ones, dropping some. The sample has 150,000 to 200,000 clones; around nine tenths are singletons. The clonotype comes from an adult who received the AZD1222 COVID-19 vaccine. Sequenced here: peripheral blood, sampled 28 days after the second AZD1222 dose. V and J are TRBV10-3 and TRBJ2-7; 7 bases line up with TRBD2. The CDR3 DNA is TGTGCCATCAGTGAAGGCGGGGGAATCTACGAGCAGTACTTC. Translating it yields CAISEGGGIYEQYF.